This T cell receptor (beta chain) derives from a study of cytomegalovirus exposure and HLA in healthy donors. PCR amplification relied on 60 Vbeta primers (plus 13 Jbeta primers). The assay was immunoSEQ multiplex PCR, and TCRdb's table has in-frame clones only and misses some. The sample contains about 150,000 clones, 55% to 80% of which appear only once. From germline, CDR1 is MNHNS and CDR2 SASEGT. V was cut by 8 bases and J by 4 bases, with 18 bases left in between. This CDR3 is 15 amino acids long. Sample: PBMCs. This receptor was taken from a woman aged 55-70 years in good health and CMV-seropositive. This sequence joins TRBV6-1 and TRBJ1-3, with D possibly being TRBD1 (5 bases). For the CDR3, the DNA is TGTGCCAGCTGCCTGTCCGGGCAGGGAGGAAACACCATATATTTT. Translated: CASCLSGQGGNTIYF.